The 27 T cell receptor beta chains in this list originate from one sample, sequenced in a study of vaccination and CD4 T cells after COVID-19. These TCRs are of unknown antigen specificity. Oncomine TCR Beta short-read sequencing was applied to DNA from cultured CD4+ T cells. TCRdb ran MiXCR on the PCR reads and lists one entry per CDR3 protein. Among roughly 16,000 distinct CDR3 sequences listed, around 24% were seen once. Treatment given: roughly 11-day PBMC culture with coronavirus spike peptide pools or control peptides (ViraFEST assay). Sequenced sample: cultured CD4+ T cells from blood. The receptors stem from a human donor with COVID-19.

This clonotype was counted a few times. This chain joins TRBV9 and TRBJ1-1; the match to TRBD1 covers 9 bases. V lost 4 bases to trimming and J lost 4 bases; unmatched junction nucleotides: 11. The CDR3 spans 16 residues. Germline V CDR1 and CDR2: SGDLS, YYNGEE. CDR3 protein: CASSPNKRQGGTEAFF. The CDR3, as DNA: TGTGCCAGCAGCCCAAACAAAAGACAGGGGGGCACTGAAGCTTTCTTT.

The chain has TRBV10-2 and TRBJ1-1, with TRBD1 matching over 8 bases. The germline V gene encodes CDR1 WSHSY and CDR2 SAAADI. Trimming cost V 2 bases and J 11 bases; bases outside gene matches: 4. This CDR3 spans 12 amino acids. The CDR3 nucleotides are TGCGCCAGCAGTGAGCAGGGGGCGGACGCTTTCTTT. Translation: CASSEQGADAFF.

The genes are TRBV2 and TRBJ1-5, with 12 bases matching TRBD1. The germline gives CDR1 SNHLY, CDR2 FYNNEI. The CDR3 spans 16 residues. The ends lost 6 bases at V and 6 bases at J; junction bases unmatched: 9. The CDR3 DNA sequence: TGTGCCAGCAGCGGCCGGGACAGGGGGCTGATTCAGCCCCAGCATTTT. Its translation is CASSGRDRGLIQPQHF.

V usage is TRBV5-6 and J usage is TRBJ1-3; 8 bases match TRBD1. CDR3 length: 16 amino acids. V was clipped by 2 bases and J by 5 bases; unmatched bases: 9. Germline assignment: CDR1 SGHDT and CDR2 YYEEEE. CDR3: CASSFSDRVKRNTIYF. CDR3 bases: TGTGCCAGCAGCTTTTCGGACAGGGTAAAAAGAAACACCATATATTTT.

The V call is TRBV20-1, the J call TRBJ1-1; D call uncertain. Trimming shortened V by 6 bases and J by 2 bases, and 22 bases separated the two germline ends. The CDR3 sequence is 16 residues long. The germline V gene has CDR1 DFQATT and CDR2 SNEGSKA (reference sequence). The CDR3 nucleotides read TGCAGTGCCCCTCGGGCCGTGTCTGGGGTTAACACTGAAGCTTTCTTT. This encodes CSAPRAVSGVNTEAFF.

This clonotype was seen more than once but under ten times. The CDR3 DNA sequence: TGTGCCATCAGTGGCCCCATGTATGGGACTAGCTCCTACAATGAGCAGTTCTTC. Amino acids: CAISGPMYGTSSYNEQFF. V usage is TRBV10-3 and J usage is TRBJ2-1; TRBD2 matches at 8 bases. Germline V gives CDR1 ENHRY, CDR2 SYGVKD. Germline trimming cut 4 bases from V and 0 bases from J; bases unmatched to any gene: 11. The CDR3 consists of 18 residues.

The gene calls are TRBV5-1 and TRBJ2-5; D could derive from TRBD1 or TRBD2 (5 bases each). The V gene's germline CDR1 is SGHRS and CDR2 YFSETQ. Trimming shortened V by 0 bases and J by 2 bases, and 8 bases separated the two germline ends. The CDR3 is made up of 14 amino acids. This CDR3 is CASSLGGGQETQYF. The CDR3 nucleotides are TGCGCCAGCAGCTTGGGTGGGGGACAAGAGACCCAGTACTTC.

A few counts support this clonotype. This chain uses TRBV6-5 with TRBJ1-1; a possible D gene is TRBD1 (5 bases). Deletions cut 0 bases from V and 1 base from J, with 15 bases between. This CDR3 is 17 amino acids long. The germline V gene has CDR1 MNHEY and CDR2 SVGAGI. The CDR3 bases are TGTGCCAGCAGTTACTCGATTTCCTCCAGGGAGAACACTGAAGCTTTCTTT. The encoded protein is CASSYSISSRENTEAFF.

The chain recombines TRBV6-1 with TRBJ1-5, with D perhaps matching TRBD1 (5 bases). Per germline, CDR1 MNHNS and CDR2 SASEGT. V was cut by 5 bases and J by 0 bases, with 11 bases left in between. This CDR3 comprises 15 residues. The CDR3 DNA reads as TGTGCCAGCAGTCCAGACAGATATAGCAATCAGCCCCAGCATTTT. Protein product: CASSPDRYSNQPQHF.

This clonotype was found a few times. V gene TRBV12-3 or TRBV12-4 combines with J gene TRBJ1-1; D possibly corresponds to TRBD1 (6 bases). The CDR3 length is 13 residues. V lost 2 bases to trimming and J lost 3 bases, with 7 bases between them. In nucleotides, the CDR3 is TGTGCCAGCAGTTTAAAGGGGGACACTGAAGCTTTCTTT. Protein product: CASSLKGDTEAFF.

This clonotype was found once. The CDR3 is CASSLDLLAGGSTGELFF. The CDR3 region has the DNA TGTGCCAGCAGCTTAGATTTACTAGCGGGGGGCAGCACCGGGGAGCTGTTTTTT. The V and J genes are TRBV7-9 and TRBJ2-2, with 12 bases lining up with TRBD2. CDR1 is SEHNR, CDR2 FQNEAQ, per germline (reference sequence). V lost 1 base to trimming and J lost 4 bases; unmatched junction nucleotides: 7. The CDR3 extends over 18 amino acids.

V and J are TRBV6-2 or TRBV6-3 and TRBJ1-5, with 7 nucleotides matching TRBD1. In germline, CDR1 is MNHEY, CDR2 SVGEGT. The CDR3 runs 15 residues. The J segment lost 6 bases and the V segment lost 5 bases, leaving 10 bases of the junction unmatched. The CDR3 sequence: CASSTAGGVGQPQHF. The DNA for the CDR3 is TGTGCCAGCAGTACGGCAGGGGGTGTTGGTCAGCCCCAGCATTTT.

This clonotype is labeled medium-sized (0.01 to 0.1%). This chain uses TRBV27 with TRBJ1-6; unclear D gene. This CDR3 is 14 amino acids long. Trimming cost V 2 bases and J 14 bases, with 16 bases left between them. From germline, CDR1 is MNHEY and CDR2 SMNVEV (reference sequence). In nucleotides, the CDR3 is TGTGCCAGCAGTTTAACCTCCGAGGGCCGGACCCTCCACTTT. This translates into CASSLTSEGRTLHF.

The chain couples TRBV9 to TRBJ2-7; TRBD1 aligns across 7 bases. The CDR3 totals 13 residues. V lost 0 bases and J lost 9; bases outside the gene matches: 6. The germline V gene has CDR1 SGDLS and CDR2 YYNGEE. The CDR3 coding sequence is TGTGCCAGCAGCGTAGGAGACAGGGAACCGCAGTACTTC. Its translation: CASSVGDREPQYF.

There are a few counts of this clonotype. This chain uses TRBV19 with TRBJ1-1, with D uncertain. The CDR3 is made up of 17 amino acids. Germline V gene sequence: CDR1 LNHDA, CDR2 SQIVND (reference sequence). V dropped 3 bases and J dropped 1 base, with 18 bases sitting between them. The CDR3, as DNA: TGTGCCAGTAGTATCCTTCGCAGCGCTTGGACGAACACTGAAGCTTTCTTT. This encodes CASSILRSAWTNTEAFF.

This clonotype showed up just a few times. This chain links TRBV6-1 with TRBJ1-5, with D perhaps matching TRBD1 (5 bases). Germline V gene data show CDR1 as MNHNS and CDR2 as SASEGT. The CDR3 is made up of 16 amino acids. The V end was cut by 9 bases, the J end by 5 bases, with 23 bases between. DNA for the CDR3: TGTGCCAGTTCGGAAGCGCCACAGGTTTTTGATCAGCCCCAGCATTTT. It translates to CASSEAPQVFDQPQHF.

V gene TRBV24-1 combines with J gene TRBJ2-1; a weak D match, TRBD2 (6 bases). CDR1 is KGHDR, CDR2 SFDVKD, per germline. V was trimmed by 3 bases and J by 1 base, leaving 24 bases between them. The CDR3 has 20 amino acids. Here the CDR3 reads CATSDPTLRKAGRSYNEQFF. The CDR3 DNA follows: TGTGCCACCAGTGATCCTACCCTTCGTAAGGCAGGGAGGTCCTACAATGAGCAGTTCTTC.

The chain employs TRBV6-2 or TRBV6-3 and TRBJ2-1, with 9 bases aligning to TRBD2. The germline gives CDR1 MNHEY, CDR2 SVGEGT. With V trimmed by 5 bases and J by 1 base, 3 bases remained unmatched. The CDR3 runs to 15 residues. CDR3 sequence (DNA): TGTGCCAGCAGTAGCGGGGGGCCATCCTACAATGAGCAGTTCTTC. The encoded protein is CASSSGGPSYNEQFF.

This CDR3 is CASSHTRISNYGYTF. In DNA form, the CDR3 reads TGTGCCAGCAGCCATACAAGGATTTCTAACTATGGCTACACCTTC. This chain connects TRBV4-2 to TRBJ1-2; no clear D gene. Trimming left V 3 bases short and J 0 bases short, with 11 bases between. CDR1 is LGHNA, CDR2 YNFKEQ, per germline. This CDR3 is built from 15 residues.

The V and J genes are TRBV11-2 and TRBJ2-5, with TRBD1 identical over 9 bases. Germline trimming cut 1 base from V and 1 base from J; bases unmatched to any gene: 4. This CDR3 spans 16 amino acids. Looked up from germline, CDR1 is SGHAT and CDR2 is FQNNGV. CDR3 nucleotide sequence: TGTGCCAGCAGCTTAGGTGGGACAGGGAGCCAAGAGACCCAGTACTTC. Translated, it gives CASSLGGTGSQETQYF.

This clonotype ranks as medium-sized (0.01 to 0.1%). This sequence joins TRBV7-9 and TRBJ2-3; D is unresolved. Germline CDR1 SEHNR, CDR2 FQNEAQ (reference sequence). Trimming cost V 2 bases and J 0 bases, with 18 bases left between them. The CDR3 runs to 18 residues. The CDR3 loop is CASSLTSRSGASTDTQYF. The CDR3 region has the DNA TGTGCCAGCAGCTTAACATCTCGGTCAGGTGCGAGCACAGATACGCAGTATTTT.

The V call is TRBV20-1, the J call TRBJ1-1; D possibly corresponds to TRBD1 (5 bases). Trimming left V 5 bases short and J 1 base short, with 11 bases between. The CDR3 is 13 amino acids. Germline CDR1 and CDR2: DFQATT and SNEGSKA (reference sequence). For the CDR3, the DNA is TGCAGTGCTCATAGGGGCAGGAACACTGAAGCTTTCTTT. The encoded protein is CSAHRGRNTEAFF.

This clonotype is classed as medium-sized. V is TRBV10-3 and J is TRBJ1-2; D uncertain. CDR3 length equals 14 residues. Germline assignment: CDR1 ENHRY and CDR2 SYGVKD. Trimming shortened V by 0 bases and J by 6 bases, and 11 bases separated the two germline ends. The CDR3 coding sequence is TGTGCCATCAGTGAGTCACCTGGGTTGGATGGCTACACCTTC. Translating it yields CAISESPGLDGYTF.

A few counts support this clonotype. The chain uses TRBV20-1 and TRBJ1-6; TRBD1 is a possible D gene (5 bases). This CDR3 contains 14 residues. V lost 3 bases and J 6 bases, leaving 12 bases between the germline ends. The germline CDR1 and CDR2 sequences are DFQATT and SNEGSKA (reference sequence). The CDR3 coding sequence is TGCAGTGCTAGTCAGGGTCTGGGTAATTCACCCCTCCACTTT. Translation gives CSASQGLGNSPLHF.

CDR3 protein: CANRDAPSSPLHF. CDR3 nucleotides: TGTGCCAACCGGGACGCCCCCAGTTCACCCCTCCACTTT. The chain links TRBV6-1 to TRBJ1-6; a possible D gene is TRBD1 (5 bases). CDR1 is MNHNS and CDR2 is SASEGT in the germline V gene. With 10 bases removed from V and 9 bases from J, the gap between germline ends came to 16 bases. The CDR3 totals 13 residues.

This clonotype was seen a few times. The V call is TRBV7-8, the J call TRBJ2-5, with TRBD1 matching 9 bases. V dropped 0 bases and J dropped 2; count of bases not matched to a gene: 1. CDR3 length: 15 amino acids. Looked up from germline, CDR1 is SGHVS and CDR2 is FQNEAQ. This chain's CDR3 is CASSLAGQGQETQYF. The DNA for the CDR3 is TGTGCCAGCAGCTTAGCTGGACAGGGGCAAGAGACCCAGTACTTC.

This clonotype was counted a few times. CDR3 nucleotide sequence: TGCGCCAGCAGTGAGGGGCAGTGGGGCGGCAATCAGCCCCAGCATTTT. It encodes CASSEGQWGGNQPQHF. V is TRBV10-2 and J is TRBJ1-5, with D possibly being TRBD1 (5 bases). CDR3 size: 16 residues. Germline V gene lookup returns CDR1 WSHSY and CDR2 SAAADI. Trimming shortened V by 2 bases and J by 2 bases, and 13 bases separated the two germline ends.